The present T cell receptor beta chain was sequenced within a study of T cells in Graves' hyperthyroidism and ophthalmopathy. Findings of the study overall: Ophthalmopathy was distinguished from stable hyperthyroidism by 13 V-J signatures.

Researchers amplified the TCR beta CDR3 regions from RNA transcripts. The HTBI primer set served for first-round RT-PCR of the TCR CDR3. Each CDR3 protein gets one entry after TCRdb re-called the multiplex PCR reads with MiXCR. The sample yields around 260,000 distinct CDR3 sequences, 25% to 30% seen once. The CDR3 is 17 amino acids. Germline V gene lookup returns CDR1 SGHAT and CDR2 FQNNGV. Trimming shortened V by 4 bases and J by 6 bases, and 22 bases separated the two germline ends. This clonotype was observed at least ten times. What it recognizes is unknown. The sample was blood. The rearrangement uses TRBV11-2 and TRBJ2-1; D is unclear. This TCR came from a man between 35 and 55 years old with Graves' hyperthyroidism that later progressed to Graves' ophthalmopathy. The CDR3 loop reads CASSYPTTLAVINEQFF. The CDR3 DNA follows: TGTGCCAGCAGCTACCCCACCACGCTCGCGGTAATCAATGAGCAGTTCTTC.